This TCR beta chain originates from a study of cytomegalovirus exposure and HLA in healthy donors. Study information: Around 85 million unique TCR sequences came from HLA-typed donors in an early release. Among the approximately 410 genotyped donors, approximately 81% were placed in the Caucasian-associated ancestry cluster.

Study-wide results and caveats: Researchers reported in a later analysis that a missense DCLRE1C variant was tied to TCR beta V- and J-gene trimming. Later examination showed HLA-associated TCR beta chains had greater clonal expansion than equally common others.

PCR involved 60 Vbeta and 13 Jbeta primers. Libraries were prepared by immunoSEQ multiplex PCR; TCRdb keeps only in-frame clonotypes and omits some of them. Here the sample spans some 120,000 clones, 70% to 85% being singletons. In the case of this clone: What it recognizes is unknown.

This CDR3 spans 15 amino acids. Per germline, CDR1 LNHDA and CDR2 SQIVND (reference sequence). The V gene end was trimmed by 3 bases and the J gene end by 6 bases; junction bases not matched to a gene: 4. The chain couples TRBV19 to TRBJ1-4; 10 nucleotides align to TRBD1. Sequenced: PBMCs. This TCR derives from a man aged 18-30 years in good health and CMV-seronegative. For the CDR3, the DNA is TGTGCCAGTAGTATCTTAGGGACAGGGGATGAAAAACTGTTTTTT. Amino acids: CASSILGTGDEKLFF.